This T cell receptor beta chain was identified during a study of blood T cell repertoires in COVID-19. Study details: The study drew acute and convalescent COVID-19 samples from the United States, Italy and Spain. From T cells, B-cell-depleted T cells, or PBMCs came the material, which was cDNA or gDNA.

Deletions cut 5 bases from V and 4 bases from J, with 21 bases between. Germline V gene data show CDR1 as SEHNR and CDR2 as FQNEAQ (reference sequence). The CDR3 sequence is 16 residues long. This clone has a handful of counts. Those enrolled in Seattle joined during active infection and were followed longitudinally afterward. In the source study's methods: How many nucleated cells were present was estimated from reference gene primer amplification. Sequenced by immunoSEQ multiplex PCR; TCRdb stores in-frame clones only, minus some. V, J and clone size reflect that table, while D and trimming were determined from the DNA. The repertoire has over 150,000 clones, approximately 85% of them found once; the top ten carry around 7%.

The TCR originated in an elderly man with COVID-19, enrolled during active disease. The genes are TRBV7-9 and TRBJ2-7; D is perhaps TRBD1 (5 bases). Sequencing was done on a sample of peripheral blood. As DNA, the CDR3 is TGTGCCAGCAGCGGCCCTTCCATGGGGCCCATTTACGAGCAGTACTTC. Translated: CASSGPSMGPIYEQYF.